This T cell receptor (beta chain) stems from a study of T cell repertoires in cytomegalovirus infection. Background on the study: Public TCR beta signatures were indicative of both CMV infection and a matching HLA type. Broader study findings: What dominated the ex vivo response were HLA-C-restricted CMV-specific TCR beta clonotypes.

TCRdb processed the reads anew with MiXCR; each CDR3 protein has one entry. The data contain about 160,000 distinct CDR3 sequences, about a sixth of them singletons. Germline V gene lookup returns CDR1 SGHTA and CDR2 FQGNSA. V gave up 2 bases and J gave up 0 bases, with 11 bases separating them. The CDR3 extends over 15 amino acids. For this clonotype: Its antigen is currently unknown.

The chain uses TRBV7-2 and TRBJ2-7; no firm D call. The sample consisted of CD8+ T cells from PBMCs. This TCR was sampled from a human donor in good health (CMV status not recorded). Some clones in this sample may be carry-over from other donors' samples. The CDR3 here is CASSLNGPLSYEQYF. DNA of the CDR3: TGTGCCAGCAGCTTAAATGGGCCGCTCTCCTACGAGCAGTACTTC. Full variable domain (rest looked up from reference TRBV7-2 and TRBJ2-7): GAGVSQSPSNKVTEKGKDVELRCDPISGHTALYWYRQSLGQGLEFLIYFQGNSAPDKSGLPSDRFSAERTGGSVSTLTIQRTQQEDSAVYLCASSLNGPLSYEQYFGPGTRLTVT.